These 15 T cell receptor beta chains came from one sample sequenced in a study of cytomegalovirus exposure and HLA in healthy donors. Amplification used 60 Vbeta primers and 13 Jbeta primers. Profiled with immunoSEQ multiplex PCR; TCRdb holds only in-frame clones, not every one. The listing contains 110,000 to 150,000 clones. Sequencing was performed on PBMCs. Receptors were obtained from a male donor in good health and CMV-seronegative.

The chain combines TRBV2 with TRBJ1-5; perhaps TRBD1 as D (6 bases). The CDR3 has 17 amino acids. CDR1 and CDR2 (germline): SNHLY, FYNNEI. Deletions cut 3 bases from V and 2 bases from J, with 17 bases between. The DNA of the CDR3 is TGTGCCAGCAGTGACCCTGGACTCAGGGGAGGCAATCAGCCCCAGCATTTT. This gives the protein CASSDPGLRGGNQPQHF.

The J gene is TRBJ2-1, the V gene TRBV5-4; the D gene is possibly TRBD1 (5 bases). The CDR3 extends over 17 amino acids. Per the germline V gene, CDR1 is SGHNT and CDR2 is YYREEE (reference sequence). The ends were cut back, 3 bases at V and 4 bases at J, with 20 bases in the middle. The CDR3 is CASSSPYEENRYNEQFF. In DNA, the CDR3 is TGTGCCAGCAGCTCCCCTTATGAGGAGAACAGGTACAATGAGCAGTTCTTC.

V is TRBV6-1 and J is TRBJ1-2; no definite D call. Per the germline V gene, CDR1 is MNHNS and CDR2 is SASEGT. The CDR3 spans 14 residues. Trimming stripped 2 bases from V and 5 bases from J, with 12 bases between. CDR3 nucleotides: TGTGCCAGCAGTGAACGGGAGTCTGAATATGGCTACACCTTC. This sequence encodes CASSERESEYGYTF.

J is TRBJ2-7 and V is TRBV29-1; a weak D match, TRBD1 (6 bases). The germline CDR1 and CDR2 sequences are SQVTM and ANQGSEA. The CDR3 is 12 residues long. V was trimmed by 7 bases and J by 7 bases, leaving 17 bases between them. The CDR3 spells CSARTDSWEQYF. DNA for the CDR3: TGCAGCGCGCGGACAGACTCTTGGGAGCAGTACTTC.

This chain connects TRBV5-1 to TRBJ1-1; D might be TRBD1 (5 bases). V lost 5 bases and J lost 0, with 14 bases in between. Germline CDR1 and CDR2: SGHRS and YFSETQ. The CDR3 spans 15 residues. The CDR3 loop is CASSAGGELNTEAFF. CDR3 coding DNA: TGCGCCAGCAGTGCGGGGGGTGAACTGAACACTGAAGCTTTCTTT.

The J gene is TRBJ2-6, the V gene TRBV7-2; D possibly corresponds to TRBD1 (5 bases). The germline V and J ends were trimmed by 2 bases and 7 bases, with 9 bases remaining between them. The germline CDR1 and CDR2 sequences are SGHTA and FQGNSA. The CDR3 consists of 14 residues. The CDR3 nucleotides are TGTGCCAGCAGCTTAATTGGGGCAGCCAACGTCCTGACTTTC. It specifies CASSLIGAANVLTF.

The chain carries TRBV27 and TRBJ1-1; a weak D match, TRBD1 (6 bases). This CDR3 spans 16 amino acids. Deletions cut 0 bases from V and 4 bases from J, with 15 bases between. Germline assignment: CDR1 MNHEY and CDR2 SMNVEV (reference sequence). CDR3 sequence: CASSLSQGTGRTEAFF. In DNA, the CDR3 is TGTGCCAGCAGTTTATCTCAGGGGACGGGTCGCACTGAAGCTTTCTTT.

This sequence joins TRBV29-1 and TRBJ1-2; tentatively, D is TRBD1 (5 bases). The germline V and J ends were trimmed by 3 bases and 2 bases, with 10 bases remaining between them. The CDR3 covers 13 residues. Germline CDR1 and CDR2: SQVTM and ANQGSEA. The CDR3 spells CSVDLGGNYGYTF. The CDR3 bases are TGCAGCGTTGACCTGGGGGGAAACTATGGCTACACCTTC.

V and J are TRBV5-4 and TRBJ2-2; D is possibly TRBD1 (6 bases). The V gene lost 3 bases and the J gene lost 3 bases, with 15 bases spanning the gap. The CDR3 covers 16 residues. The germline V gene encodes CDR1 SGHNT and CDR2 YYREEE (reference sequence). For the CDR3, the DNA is TGTGCCAGCAGCTCCGCCGTTTACAGGGACACCGGGGAGCTGTTTTTT. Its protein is CASSSAVYRDTGELFF. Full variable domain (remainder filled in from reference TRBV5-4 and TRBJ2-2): ETGVTQSPTHLIKTRGQQVTLRCSSQSGHNTVSWYQQALGQGPQFIFQYYREEENGRGNFPPRFSGLQFPNYSSELNVNALELDDSALYLCASSSAVYRDTGELFFGEGSRLTVL.

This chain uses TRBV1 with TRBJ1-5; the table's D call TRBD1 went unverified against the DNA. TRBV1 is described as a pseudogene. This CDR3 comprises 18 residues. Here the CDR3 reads CTSSTTDRSSLSNQPQHF. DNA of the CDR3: TGCACCAGCAGTACAACGGACAGGAGCTCTCTTAGCAATCAGCCCCAGCATTTT.

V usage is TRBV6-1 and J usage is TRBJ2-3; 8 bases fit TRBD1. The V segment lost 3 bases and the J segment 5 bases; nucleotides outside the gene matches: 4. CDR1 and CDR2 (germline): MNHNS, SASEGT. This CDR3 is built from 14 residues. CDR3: CASSDQGARDTQYF. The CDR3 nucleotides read TGTGCCAGCAGTGATCAGGGGGCGCGAGATACGCAGTATTTT.

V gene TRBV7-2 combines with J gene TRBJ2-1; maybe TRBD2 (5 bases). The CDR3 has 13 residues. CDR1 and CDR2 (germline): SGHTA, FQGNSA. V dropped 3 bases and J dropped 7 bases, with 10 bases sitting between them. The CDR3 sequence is CASSFFPGNEQFF. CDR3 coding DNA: TGTGCCAGCAGCTTCTTCCCGGGGAATGAGCAGTTCTTC.

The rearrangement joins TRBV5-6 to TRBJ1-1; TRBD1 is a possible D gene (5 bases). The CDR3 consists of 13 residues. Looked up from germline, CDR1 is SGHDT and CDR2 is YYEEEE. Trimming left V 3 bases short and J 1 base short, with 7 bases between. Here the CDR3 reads CASSSGQNTEAFF. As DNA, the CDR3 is TGTGCCAGCAGCTCCGGACAGAACACTGAAGCTTTCTTT.

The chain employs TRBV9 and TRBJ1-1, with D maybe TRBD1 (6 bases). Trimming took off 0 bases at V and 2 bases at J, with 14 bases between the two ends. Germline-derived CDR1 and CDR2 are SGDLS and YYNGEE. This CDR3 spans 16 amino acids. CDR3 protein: CASSVVLGQINTEAFF. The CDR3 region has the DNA TGTGCCAGCAGCGTAGTATTAGGACAGATTAACACTGAAGCTTTCTTT.

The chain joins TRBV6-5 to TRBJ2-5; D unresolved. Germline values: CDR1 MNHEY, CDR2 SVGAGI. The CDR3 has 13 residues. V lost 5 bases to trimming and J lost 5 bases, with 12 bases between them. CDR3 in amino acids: CASSRQVRETQYF. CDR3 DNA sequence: TGTGCCAGCAGTAGGCAGGTTCGGGAGACCCAGTACTTC.